This T cell receptor beta chain appears in the sequencing data of a study of Ad26.COV2.S vaccination and SARS-CoV-2 variants. Deletions cut 8 bases from V and 5 bases from J, with 10 bases between. The CDR3 contains 12 residues. The treatment here: approximately 18 received Ad26.COV2.S at low or high dose, single or two shots; five or six received placebo; per-sample allocation not given. Collection of the samples took place on day 63 after the first injection of vaccine or placebo. To note about this clone: Its target is not known.

General study results and limits: Spike-specific responses of CD8+ and CD4+ T cells were reported to display substantial breadth after vaccination.

TCRdb's table, derived via immunoSEQ multiplex PCR, lists solely in-frame clones and lacks some. The repertoire holds approximately 360,000 clones, with 83% as singletons. The sequence derives from a person between 18 and 65 years old who received the Ad26.COV2.S COVID-19 vaccine or a placebo. Sequences were derived from peripheral blood, sampled in a trial of Ad26.COV2.S vaccine versus placebo. The chain is built from TRBV12-3 or TRBV12-4 and TRBJ1-3, with D unclear. CDR3 bases: TGTGCCAGCTCCTACGGAAGAAACACCATATATTTT. It is translated as CASSYGRNTIYF.